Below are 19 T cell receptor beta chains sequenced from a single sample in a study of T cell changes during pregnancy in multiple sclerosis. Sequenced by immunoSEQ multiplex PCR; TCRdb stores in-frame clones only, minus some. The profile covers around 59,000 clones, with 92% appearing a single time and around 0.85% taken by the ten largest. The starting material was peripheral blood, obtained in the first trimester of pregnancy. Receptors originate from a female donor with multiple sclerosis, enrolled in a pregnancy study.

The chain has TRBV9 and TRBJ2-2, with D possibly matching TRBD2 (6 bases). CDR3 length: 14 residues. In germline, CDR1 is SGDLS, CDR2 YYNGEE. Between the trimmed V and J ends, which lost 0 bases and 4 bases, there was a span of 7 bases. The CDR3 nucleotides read TGTGCCAGCAGCGTAGTCGGGAGCACCGGGGAGCTGTTTTTT. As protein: CASSVVGSTGELFF. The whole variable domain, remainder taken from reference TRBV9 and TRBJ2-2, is DSGVTQTPKHLITATGQRVTLRCSPRSGDLSVYWYQQSLDQGLQFLIQYYNGEERAKGNILERFSAQQFPDLHSELNLSSLELGDSALYFCASSVVGSTGELFFGEGSRLTVL.

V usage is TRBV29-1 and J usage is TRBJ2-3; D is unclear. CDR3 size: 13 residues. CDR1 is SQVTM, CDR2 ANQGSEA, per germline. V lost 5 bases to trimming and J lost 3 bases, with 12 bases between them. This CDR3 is CSVFSRRTDTQYF. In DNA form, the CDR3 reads TGCAGCGTTTTCTCCAGAAGAACAGATACGCAGTATTTT.

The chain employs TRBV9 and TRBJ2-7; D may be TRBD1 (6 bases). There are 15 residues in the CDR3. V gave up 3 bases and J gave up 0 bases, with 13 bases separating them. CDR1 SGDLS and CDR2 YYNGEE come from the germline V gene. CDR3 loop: CASSEMDSSSYEQYF. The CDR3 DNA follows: TGTGCCAGCAGCGAAATGGACAGTAGCTCCTACGAGCAGTACTTC.

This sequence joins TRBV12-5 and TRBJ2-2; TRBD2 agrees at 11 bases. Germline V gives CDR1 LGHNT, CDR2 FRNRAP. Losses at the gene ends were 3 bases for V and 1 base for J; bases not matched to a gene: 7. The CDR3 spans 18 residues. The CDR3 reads CASGFWLAGGENTGELFF. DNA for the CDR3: TGTGCTAGTGGTTTTTGGCTAGCGGGGGGAGAGAACACCGGGGAGCTGTTTTTT.

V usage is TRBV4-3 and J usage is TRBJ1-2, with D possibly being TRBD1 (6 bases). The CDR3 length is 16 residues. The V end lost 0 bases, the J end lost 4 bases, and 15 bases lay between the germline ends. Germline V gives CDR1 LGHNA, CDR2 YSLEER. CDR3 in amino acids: CASSQDPAGEGYGYTF. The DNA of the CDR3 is TGCGCCAGCAGCCAAGATCCGGCAGGGGAAGGCTATGGCTACACCTTC.

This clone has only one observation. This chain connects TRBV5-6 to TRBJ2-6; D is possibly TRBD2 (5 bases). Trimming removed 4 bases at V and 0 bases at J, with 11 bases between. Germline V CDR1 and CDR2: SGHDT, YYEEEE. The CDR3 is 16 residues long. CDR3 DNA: TGTGCCAGCAGCATTCGGGGTTTCTCTGGGGCCAACGTCCTGACTTTC. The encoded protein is CASSIRGFSGANVLTF.

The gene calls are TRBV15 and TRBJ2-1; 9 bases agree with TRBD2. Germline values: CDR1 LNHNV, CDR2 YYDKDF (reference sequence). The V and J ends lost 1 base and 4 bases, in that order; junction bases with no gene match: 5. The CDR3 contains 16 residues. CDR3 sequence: CATSRAAGGPYNEQFF. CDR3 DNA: TGTGCCACCAGCAGAGCCGCGGGGGGGCCGTACAATGAGCAGTTCTTC. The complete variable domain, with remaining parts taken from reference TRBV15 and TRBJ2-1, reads DAMVIQNPRYQVTQFGKPVTLSCSQTLNHNVMYWYQQKSSQAPKLLFHYYDKDFNNEADTPDNFQSRRPNTSFCFLDIRSPGLGDTAMYLCATSRAAGGPYNEQFFGPGTRLTVL.

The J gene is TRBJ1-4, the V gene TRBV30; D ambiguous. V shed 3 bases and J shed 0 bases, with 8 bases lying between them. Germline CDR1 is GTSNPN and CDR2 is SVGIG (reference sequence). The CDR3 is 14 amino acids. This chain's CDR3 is CAWRDGTTNEKLFF. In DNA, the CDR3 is TGTGCCTGGAGGGACGGGACAACTAATGAAAAACTGTTTTTT.

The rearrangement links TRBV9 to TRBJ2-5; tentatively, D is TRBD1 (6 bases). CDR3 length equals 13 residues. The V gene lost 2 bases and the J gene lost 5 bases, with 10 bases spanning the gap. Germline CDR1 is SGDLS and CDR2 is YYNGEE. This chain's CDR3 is CASSVRDTETQYF. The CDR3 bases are TGTGCCAGCAGCGTCAGGGACACGGAGACCCAGTACTTC.

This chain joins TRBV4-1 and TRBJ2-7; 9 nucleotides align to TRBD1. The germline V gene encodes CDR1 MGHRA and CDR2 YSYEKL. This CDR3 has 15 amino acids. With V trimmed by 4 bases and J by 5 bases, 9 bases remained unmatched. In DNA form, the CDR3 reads TGCGCCAGCAGCCGTACCGGGACAGGGATGGACGAGCAGTACTTC. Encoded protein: CASSRTGTGMDEQYF.

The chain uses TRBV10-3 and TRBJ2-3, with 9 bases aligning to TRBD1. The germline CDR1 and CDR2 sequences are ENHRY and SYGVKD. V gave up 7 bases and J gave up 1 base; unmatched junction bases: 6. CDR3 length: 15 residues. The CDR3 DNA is TGTGCCATCAAAACCCGGGACAGGGGCACAGATACGCAGTATTTT. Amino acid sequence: CAIKTRDRGTDTQYF.

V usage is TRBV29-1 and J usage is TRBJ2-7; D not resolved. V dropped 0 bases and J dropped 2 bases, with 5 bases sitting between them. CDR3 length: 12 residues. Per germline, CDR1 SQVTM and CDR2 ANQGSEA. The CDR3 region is CSVEDAAYEQYF. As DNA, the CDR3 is TGCAGCGTTGAAGACGCAGCCTACGAGCAGTACTTC.

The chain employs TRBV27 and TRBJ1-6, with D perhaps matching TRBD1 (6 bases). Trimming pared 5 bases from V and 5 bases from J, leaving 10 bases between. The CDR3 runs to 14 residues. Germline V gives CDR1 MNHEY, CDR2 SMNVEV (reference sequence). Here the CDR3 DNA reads TGTGCCAGCAGTCGACAGGTGGATAATTCACCCCTCCACTTT. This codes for CASSRQVDNSPLHF.

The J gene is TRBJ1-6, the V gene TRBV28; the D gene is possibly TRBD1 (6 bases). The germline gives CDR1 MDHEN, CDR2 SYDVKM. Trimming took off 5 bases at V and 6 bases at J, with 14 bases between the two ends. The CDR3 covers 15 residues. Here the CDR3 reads CASSHGTPSNSPLHF. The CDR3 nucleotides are TGTGCCAGCAGTCATGGGACACCTTCTAATTCACCCCTCCACTTT.

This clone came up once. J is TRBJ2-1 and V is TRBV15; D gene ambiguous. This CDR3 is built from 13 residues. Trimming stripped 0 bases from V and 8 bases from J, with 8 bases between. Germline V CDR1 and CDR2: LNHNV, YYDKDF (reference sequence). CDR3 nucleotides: TGTGCCACCAGCAGAGATCGCCCGGATGAGCAGTTCTTC. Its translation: CATSRDRPDEQFF.

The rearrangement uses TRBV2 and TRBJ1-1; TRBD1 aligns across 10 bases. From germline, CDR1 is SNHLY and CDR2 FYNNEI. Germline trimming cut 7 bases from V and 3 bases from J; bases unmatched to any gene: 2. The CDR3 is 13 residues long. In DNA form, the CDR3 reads TGTGCCAGCATGGGGACAGGGGACACTGAAGCTTTCTTT. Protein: CASMGTGDTEAFF. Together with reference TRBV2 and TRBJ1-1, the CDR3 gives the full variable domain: EPEVTQTPSHQVTQMGQEVILRCVPISNHLYFYWYRQILGQKVEFLVSFYNNEISEKSEIFDDQFSVERPDGSNFTLKIRSTKLEDSAMYFCASMGTGDTEAFFGQGTRLTVV.

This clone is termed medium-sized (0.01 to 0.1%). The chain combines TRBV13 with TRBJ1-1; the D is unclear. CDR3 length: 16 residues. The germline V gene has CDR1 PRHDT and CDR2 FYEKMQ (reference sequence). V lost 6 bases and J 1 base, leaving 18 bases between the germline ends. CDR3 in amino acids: CASSQRTVNQNTEAFF. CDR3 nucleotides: TGTGCCAGCAGTCAACGGACTGTAAATCAGAACACTGAAGCTTTCTTT.

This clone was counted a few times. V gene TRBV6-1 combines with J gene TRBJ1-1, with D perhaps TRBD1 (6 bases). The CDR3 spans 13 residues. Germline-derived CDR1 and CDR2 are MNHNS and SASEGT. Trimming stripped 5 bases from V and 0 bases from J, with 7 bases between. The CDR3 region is CASSTGMNTEAFF. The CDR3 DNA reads TGTGCCAGCAGTACAGGGATGAACACTGAAGCTTTCTTT.

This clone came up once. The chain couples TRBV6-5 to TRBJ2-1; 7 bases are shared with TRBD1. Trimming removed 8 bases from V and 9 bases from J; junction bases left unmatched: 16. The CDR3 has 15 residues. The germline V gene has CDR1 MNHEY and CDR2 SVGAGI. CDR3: CASLGAGQEGSEQFF. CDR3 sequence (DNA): TGTGCCAGCCTAGGGGCTGGACAGGAAGGTAGTGAGCAGTTCTTC.